The clone carrying this TCR beta chain was observed a single time. What it binds is unknown. The sample is drawn from a study of cytomegalovirus exposure and HLA in healthy donors. Study-level points and caveats: It was confirmed in vitro that a few of the CMV-associated chains were specific for CMV antigens. Across donors, most TCRs were seen rarely, yet some public ones were widespread.

Using immunoSEQ multiplex PCR, the repertoire was profiled, and TCRdb retains in-frame clones only, with some absent. The sample has around 150,000 clones, around nine tenths seen once. This clonotype was sampled from a woman between 18 and 29 years old in good health and CMV-seropositive. The specimen sequenced was PBMCs.

The CDR3 is CASPPRQGRPQETQYF. The CDR3, as DNA: TGCGCCAGCCCACCTCGACAGGGGAGGCCCCAAGAGACCCAGTACTTC. This chain uses TRBV4-1 with TRBJ2-5; 8 nucleotides match TRBD1. With 8 bases clipped from V and 1 base from J, the junction kept 12 bases outside the gene matches. Germline CDR1 reads MGHRA; CDR2 reads YSYEKL. The CDR3 is made up of 16 amino acids.